These 16 T cell receptor beta chains share one sample of origin, sequenced in a study of T cells in Graves' hyperthyroidism and ophthalmopathy (dated by TCRdb to the late 2010s). Libraries were prepared through multiplex PCR. The data were produced on an Illumina HiSeq 2000. The TCR beta CDR3 regions were amplified from the RNA transcripts. For the first round of RT-PCR on the TCR CDR3, the HTBI primer set was used together with the Qiagen OneStep RT-PCR kit. TCRdb trimmed public reads at Q25 via fastp, called clones via MiXCR and kept in-frame beta chains. Under each unique CDR3 protein, matching rows form one entry showing the most common genes and DNA. This sample holds around 800,000 distinct CDR3 sequences; about 38% were observed only once. The top ten clonotypes cover 8.9% of the sample. Source material: blood. These receptors all stem from a man younger than 30 with Graves' hyperthyroidism.

Here the CDR3 reads CASSFSINTYEQYF. The DNA for the CDR3 is TGCGCCAGCAGCTTTTCCATTAACACCTACGAGCAGTACTTC. This chain uses TRBV5-1 with TRBJ2-7; no firm D call. The length of the CDR3 is 14 residues. Germline-derived CDR1 and CDR2 are SGHRS and YFSETQ. The V and J ends lost 2 bases and 2 bases respectively, with 11 bases between them.

This chain uses TRBV7-8 with TRBJ2-5, with 9 bases lining up with TRBD2. Germline CDR1 SGHVS, CDR2 FQNEAQ. The CDR3 length is 17 residues. The V gene end was trimmed by 6 bases and the J gene end by 1 base; junction bases not matched to a gene: 12. CDR3 protein: CASSSPRLAVAQETQYF. The CDR3 DNA sequence: TGTGCCAGCAGTTCTCCCCGACTAGCGGTAGCCCAAGAGACCCAGTACTTC.

Only a few counts were recorded for this clonotype. The chain combines TRBV5-5 with TRBJ1-5; no firm D call. V shed 2 bases and J shed 0 bases, with 6 bases lying between them. The germline CDR1 and CDR2 sequences are SGHKS and YYEKEE (reference sequence). The CDR3 covers 14 residues. CDR3 coding DNA: TGTGCCAGCAGCTTAGAGAATAGCAATCAGCCCCAGCATTTT. It specifies CASSLENSNQPQHF.

This clonotype was observed at least ten times. This chain links TRBV10-3 with TRBJ1-1, with a tentative D call TRBD1 (5 bases). Germline values: CDR1 ENHRY, CDR2 SYGVKD. The ends were cut back, 6 bases at V and 4 bases at J, with 18 bases in the middle. The CDR3 loop spans 15 amino acids. CDR3 loop: CAIRGIRQKGTEAFF. The CDR3 DNA is TGTGCCATCAGGGGGATCCGACAGAAGGGCACTGAAGCTTTCTTT.

The chain has TRBV5-1 and TRBJ1-1; D might be TRBD1 (5 bases). Trimming stripped 8 bases from V and 0 bases from J, with 11 bases between. The CDR3 loop spans 13 amino acids. From germline, CDR1 is SGHRS and CDR2 YFSETQ. This chain's CDR3 is CARSGPVNTEAFF. Written as DNA, the CDR3 is TGCGCCAGATCGGGACCGGTGAACACTGAAGCTTTCTTT. Complete variable domain (other parts from reference TRBV5-1 and TRBJ1-1): KAGVTQTPRYLIKTRGQQVTLSCSPISGHRSVSWYQQTPGQGLQFLFEYFSETQRNKGNFPGRFSGRQFSNSRSEMNVSTLELGDSALYLCARSGPVNTEAFFGQGTRLTVV.

Details on this clonotype: This may come from a read error, since a much larger clone is one base off. The chain couples TRBV5-1 to TRBJ1-5; tentative D call: TRBD1 (5 bases). The germline V gene encodes CDR1 SGHRS and CDR2 YFSETQ. The CDR3 extends over 13 amino acids. The CDR3 protein is CASSITGNQHQHF. The CDR3, as DNA: TGCGCCAGCAGCATTACAGGCAATCAGCACCAGCATTTT.

The chain employs TRBV29-1 and TRBJ1-2, with 8 bases fitting TRBD1. Germline assignment: CDR1 SQVTM and CDR2 ANQGSEA. CDR3 length: 13 amino acids. V trimming: 4 bases; J trimming: 4 bases; junction bases outside the gene matches: 5. For the CDR3, the DNA is TGCAGCGTTGCCCCCAGGGGGCCCTATGGCTACACCTTC. Protein sequence: CSVAPRGPYGYTF.

This clonotype was observed once. V is TRBV15 and J is TRBJ1-3, with a tentative D call TRBD1 (5 bases). CDR3 length: 16 residues. The V and J ends lost 0 bases and 0 bases respectively, with 9 bases between them. From germline, CDR1 is LNHNV and CDR2 YYDKDF (reference sequence). CDR3 in DNA: TGTGCCACCAGCAGAGATCAGGGCCTCTCTGGAAACACCATATATTTT. It is translated as CATSRDQGLSGNTIYF.

V and J are TRBV4-1 and TRBJ2-7, with D tentatively TRBD2 (5 bases). This CDR3 has 14 amino acids. V gave up 1 base and J gave up 5 bases, with 12 bases separating them. The germline V gene encodes CDR1 MGHRA and CDR2 YSYEKL. The DNA of the CDR3 is TGCGCCAGCAGCCAAGCAAATCAGCGGAACGAGCAGTACTTC. Protein: CASSQANQRNEQYF.

This clonotype was seen at least ten times. Here the CDR3 reads CSARDQAGVVETQYF. Written as DNA, the CDR3 is TGCAGTGCTAGGGACCAAGCGGGGGTGGTGGAGACCCAGTACTTC. This chain connects TRBV20-1 to TRBJ2-5; 8 nucleotides align to TRBD2. Germline lookup yields CDR1 DFQATT and CDR2 SNEGSKA (reference sequence). There are 15 residues in the CDR3. V gave up 3 bases and J gave up 5 bases; unmatched junction bases: 11.

V gene TRBV7-2 combines with J gene TRBJ2-6; D might be TRBD1 (6 bases). The length of the CDR3 is 14 residues. CDR1 and CDR2 (germline): SGHTA, FQGNSA. The V end lost 4 bases, the J end lost 4 bases, and 8 bases lay between the germline ends. CDR3 loop: CASSSGVGANVLTF. CDR3 nucleotide sequence: TGTGCCAGCAGCTCAGGGGTAGGGGCCAACGTCCTGACTTTC.

This clonotype was observed many times. V and J are TRBV19 and TRBJ1-2; D possibly corresponds to TRBD1 (5 bases). CDR1 is LNHDA, CDR2 SQIVND, per germline (reference sequence). The CDR3 covers 14 residues. V lost 2 bases to trimming and J lost 8 bases, with 15 bases between them. This CDR3 is CASSITQGFWGYTF. The CDR3 DNA is TGTGCCAGTAGTATAACGCAGGGATTTTGGGGCTACACCTTC.

The CDR3 spells CAIVLGTKTEAFF. The CDR3 DNA is TGTGCCATCGTGTTGGGGACGAAGACTGAAGCTTTCTTT. The chain carries TRBV6-1 and TRBJ1-1; the D gene is possibly TRBD1 (5 bases). V was cut by 10 bases and J by 5 bases, with 17 bases left in between. Germline V gene data show CDR1 as MNHNS and CDR2 as SASEGT. The CDR3 is 13 amino acids.

V gene TRBV12-3 or TRBV12-4 combines with J gene TRBJ1-1; 8 bases align to TRBD1. Trimming cost V 5 bases and J 10 bases; bases outside gene matches: 6. The CDR3 extends over 12 amino acids. The CDR3 coding sequence is TGTGCCAGCAGTACAGGGGGGGTAGGAGCTTTCTTT. As protein: CASSTGGVGAFF.

This clonotype has more than one count but fewer than ten. This sequence joins TRBV11-2 and TRBJ2-7; a possible D gene is TRBD1 (6 bases). The germline V gene encodes CDR1 SGHAT and CDR2 FQNNGV. Deletions cut 4 bases from V and 0 bases from J, with 16 bases between. The CDR3 loop spans 16 amino acids. The CDR3 is CASSSRTASSSYEQYF. In DNA form, the CDR3 reads TGTGCCAGCAGCTCACGGACAGCCTCGAGCTCCTACGAGCAGTACTTC.

This chain connects TRBV19 to TRBJ2-7; D possibly corresponds to TRBD1 (7 bases). There are 18 residues in the CDR3. Germline CDR1 is LNHDA and CDR2 is SQIVND (reference sequence). V was shortened by 10 bases and J by 1 base, with 29 bases between the two germline ends. The CDR3 is CATSRRFYRGTDSYEQYF. In DNA, the CDR3 is TGTGCCACCTCGAGAAGGTTCTACCGCGGGACAGATTCCTACGAGCAGTACTTC.